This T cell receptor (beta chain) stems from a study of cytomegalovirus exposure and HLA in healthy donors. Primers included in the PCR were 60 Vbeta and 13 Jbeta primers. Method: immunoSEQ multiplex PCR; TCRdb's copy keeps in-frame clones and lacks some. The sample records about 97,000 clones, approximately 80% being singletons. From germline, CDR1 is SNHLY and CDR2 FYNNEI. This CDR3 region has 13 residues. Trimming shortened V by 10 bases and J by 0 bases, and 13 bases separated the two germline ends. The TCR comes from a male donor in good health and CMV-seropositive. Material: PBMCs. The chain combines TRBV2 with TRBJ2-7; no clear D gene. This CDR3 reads CATSGGLSYEQYF. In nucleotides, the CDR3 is TGTGCCACCTCCGGCGGCCTCTCCTACGAGCAGTACTTC.